Listed below are T cell receptor beta chains from one sample, sequenced in a study of siplizumab effects on memory and regulatory T cells. TCRdb's copy holds only in-frame clones and misses some; the assay was immunoSEQ multiplex PCR. The repertoire holds roughly 40,000 clones, with more than 80% as singletons. Material: naive CD4+ T cells sorted from blood. The receptor source for this set is a human donor in good health. CDR3s include the opening cysteine and the closing phenylalanine or tryptophan.

TRBV29-1	15	CSVEGGDSPNQPQHF
TRBV5-8	16	CASSWGQGARNQPQHF
TRBV30	11	CAWSSLETQYF
TRBV5-6	16	CASSRRLRGPSGEQFF
TRBV18	14	CASSPLAANTEAFF
TRBV5-1	15	CASSLVGTGVEPQHF
TRBV7-3	14	CASSPGGGQNIQYF
TRBV27	15	CASSLFRQSNTEAFF
TRBV25-1	17	CASSVPGQGDGANVLTF
TRBV28	16	CASSPSPGQVNTEAFF
TRBV4-1	17	CASSPLPPPVGTDTQYF
TRBV4-1	18	CASSQGLAGGPAHNEQFF
TRBV4-1	14	CASSQEPSRGEQYF
TRBV6-4	14	CASSETRDTDTQYF
TRBV7-2	14	CASSLEAGGYEQYF
TRBV5-1	15	CASSLEGAGILTQYF
TRBV6-5	15	CASSYSGLGYYEQYF
TRBV5-1	13	CASSLGTAPEAFF
TRBV11-3	13	CASSLDEGGIQYF
TRBV30	14	CAWRPRGGAGEAFF
TRBV5-8	13	CASSPKFVYEQYF
TRBV12-5	17	CASGLILTSGGTDTQYF
TRBV27	14	CASSPDRVGEKLFF
TRBV19	16	CASRSTGWSSGNTIYF
TRBV4-2	18	CASSQDLSTSGSTYEQYF
TRBV6-1	14	CASSARPRGFGYTF
TRBV7-9	13	CASSLEGGAEAFF
TRBV28	12	CASSSGGETQYF
TRBV7-6	12	CASSPGPPEAFF
TRBV15	16	CATSRDRGGSIYEQYF
TRBV30	11	CAWTAGGVLFF
TRBV6-5	14	CASRGGGSSYEQYF
TRBV5-4	14	CASSLRGKNTEAFF
TRBV27	13	CASSFSYNYGYTF
TRBV5-1	16	CASAGVKLKQHQPQHF
TRBV6-6	15	CASSYYGTGNTEAFF
TRBV7-9	12	CASWGDQPEAFF
TRBV6-6	16	CASSRIQSSYNSPLHF
TRBV20-1	10	CSALAYEQYF
TRBV19	15	CASSIGTANSETQYF
TRBV7-6	17	CASSLVVGISGANVLTF
TRBV7-6	14	CASSPGQDWGGYTF